The sequence of this T cell receptor beta chain was determined in a study of T cells after yellow fever vaccination. The sample holds a few counts of this clonotype. TCRdb re-called the 5' RACE reads with MiXCR, one entry per CDR3 protein. Here the sample spans hundreds of thousands of distinct CDR3 sequences, 9% to 15% being singletons. CDR3 length: 15 residues. V was clipped by 6 bases and J by 6 bases; unmatched bases: 10. Germline CDR1 ENHRY, CDR2 SYGVKD. The starting material was PBMCs, obtained on the day of the yellow fever booster vaccination. The V and J genes are TRBV10-3 and TRBJ2-7, with 11 bases lining up with TRBD2. This clonotype originated in a man aged 25-45 years who received the YFV17D yellow fever vaccine. In DNA form, the CDR3 reads TGTGCCATCAGAGATCTAGCGGGAGGAGCGGCCGAGCAGTACTTC. It is translated as CAIRDLAGGAAEQYF.